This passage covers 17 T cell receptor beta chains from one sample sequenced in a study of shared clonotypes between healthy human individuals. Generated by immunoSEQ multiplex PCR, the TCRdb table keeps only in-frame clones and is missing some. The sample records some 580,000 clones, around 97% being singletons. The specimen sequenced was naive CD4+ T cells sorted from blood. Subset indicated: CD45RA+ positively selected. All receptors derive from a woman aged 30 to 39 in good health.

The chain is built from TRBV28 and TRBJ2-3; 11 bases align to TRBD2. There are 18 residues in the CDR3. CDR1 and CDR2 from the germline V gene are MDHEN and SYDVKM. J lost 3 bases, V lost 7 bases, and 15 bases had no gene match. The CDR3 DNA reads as TGTGCCAGCAAGGGATTAGCGGGAGGGCAAGGGGTAACAGATACGCAGTATTTT. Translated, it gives CASKGLAGGQGVTDTQYF.

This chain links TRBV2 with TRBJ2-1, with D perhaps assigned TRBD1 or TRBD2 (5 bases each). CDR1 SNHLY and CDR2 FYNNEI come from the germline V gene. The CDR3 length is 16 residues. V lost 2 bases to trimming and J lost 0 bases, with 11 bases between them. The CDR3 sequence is CASSESGHHSYNEQFF. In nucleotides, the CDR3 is TGTGCCAGCAGTGAATCGGGGCACCACTCCTACAATGAGCAGTTCTTC.

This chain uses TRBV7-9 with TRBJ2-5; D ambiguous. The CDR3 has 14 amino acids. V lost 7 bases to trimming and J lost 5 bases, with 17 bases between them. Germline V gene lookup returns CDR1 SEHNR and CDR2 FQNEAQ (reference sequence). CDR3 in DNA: TGTGCCAGCACTAGGGCCTCGGGTGCCGAGACCCAGTACTTC. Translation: CASTRASGAETQYF. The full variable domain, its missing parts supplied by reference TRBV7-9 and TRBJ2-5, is DTGVSQNPRHKITKRGQNVTFRCDPISEHNRLYWYRQTLGQGPEFLTYFQNEAQLEKSRLLSDRFSAERPKGSFSTLEIQRTEQGDSAMYLCASTRASGAETQYFGPGTRLLVL.

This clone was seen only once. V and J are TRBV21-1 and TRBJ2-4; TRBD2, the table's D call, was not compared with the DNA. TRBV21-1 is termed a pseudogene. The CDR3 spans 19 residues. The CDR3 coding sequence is TGTGCCAGCAGCAAAAATGGGGGCGGGAAGAGCGGGAGTTCGAACATTCAGTACTTC. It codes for CASSKNGGGKSGSSNIQYF.

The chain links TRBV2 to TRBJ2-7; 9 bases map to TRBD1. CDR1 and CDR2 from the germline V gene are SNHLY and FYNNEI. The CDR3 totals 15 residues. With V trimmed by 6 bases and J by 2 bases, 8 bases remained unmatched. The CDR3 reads CASREPGQGTYEQYF. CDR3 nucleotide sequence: TGTGCCAGCAGAGAACCGGGACAGGGAACCTACGAGCAGTACTTC.

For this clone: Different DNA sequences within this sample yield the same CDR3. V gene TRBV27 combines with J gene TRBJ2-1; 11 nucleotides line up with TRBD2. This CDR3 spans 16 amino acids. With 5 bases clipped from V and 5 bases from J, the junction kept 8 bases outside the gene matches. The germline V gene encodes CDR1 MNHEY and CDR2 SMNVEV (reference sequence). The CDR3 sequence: CASSPRGTSGNNEQFF. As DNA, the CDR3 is TGTGCCAGCAGTCCTCGAGGGACTAGCGGAAACAATGAGCAGTTCTTC.

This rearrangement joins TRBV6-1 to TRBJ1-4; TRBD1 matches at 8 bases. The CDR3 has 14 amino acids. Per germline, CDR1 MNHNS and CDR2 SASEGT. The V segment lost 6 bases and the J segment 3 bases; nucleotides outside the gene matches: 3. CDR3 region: CASRTGAANEKLFF. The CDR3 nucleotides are TGTGCCAGCAGGACAGGGGCAGCTAATGAAAAACTGTTTTTT.

This CDR3 reads CASSPGTSPIRNEQFF. CDR3 DNA: TGCGCCAGCAGCCCTGGGACTAGCCCCATACGGAATGAGCAGTTCTTC. This sequence joins TRBV4-1 and TRBJ2-1; 9 bases line up with TRBD2. The germline V gene has CDR1 MGHRA and CDR2 YSYEKL. The CDR3 has 16 residues. V was pared by 4 bases and J by 7 bases, with 11 bases of the junction left unmatched.

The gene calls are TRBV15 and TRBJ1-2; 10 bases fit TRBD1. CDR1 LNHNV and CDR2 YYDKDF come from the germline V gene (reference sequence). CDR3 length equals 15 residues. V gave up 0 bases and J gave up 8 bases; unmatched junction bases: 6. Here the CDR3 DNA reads TGTGCCACCAGCAGAGATTCGACAGGGGGCTACGGCTACACCTTC. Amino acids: CATSRDSTGGYGYTF. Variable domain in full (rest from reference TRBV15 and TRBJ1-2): DAMVIQNPRYQVTQFGKPVTLSCSQTLNHNVMYWYQQKSSQAPKLLFHYYDKDFNNEADTPDNFQSRRPNTSFCFLDIRSPGLGDTAMYLCATSRDSTGGYGYTFGSGTRLTVV.

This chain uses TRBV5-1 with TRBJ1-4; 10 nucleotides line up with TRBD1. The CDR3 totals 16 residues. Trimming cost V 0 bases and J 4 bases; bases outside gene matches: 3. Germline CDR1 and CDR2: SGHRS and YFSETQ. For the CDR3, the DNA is TGCGCCAGCAGCTTGGGACAGGGGGCCGATAATGAAAAACTGTTTTTT. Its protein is CASSLGQGADNEKLFF.

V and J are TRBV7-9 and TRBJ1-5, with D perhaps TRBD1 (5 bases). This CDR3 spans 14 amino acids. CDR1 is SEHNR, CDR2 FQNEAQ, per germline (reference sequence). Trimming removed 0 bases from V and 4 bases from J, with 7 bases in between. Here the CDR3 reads CASSLAGANQPQHF. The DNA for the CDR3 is TGTGCCAGCAGCTTAGCAGGGGCGAATCAGCCCCAGCATTTT.

CDR3 nucleotide sequence: TGTGCCACCAGCAGAGATCTGGCAGGAAACTCTGGAAACACCATATATTTT. It encodes CATSRDLAGNSGNTIYF. The rearrangement links TRBV15 to TRBJ1-3; D is undetermined. The CDR3 spans 17 residues. Trimming cost V 0 bases and J 0 bases, with 12 bases left between them. The V gene's germline CDR1 is LNHNV and CDR2 YYDKDF (reference sequence). The full variable domain, with the rest looked up from reference TRBV15 and TRBJ1-3, is DAMVIQNPRYQVTQFGKPVTLSCSQTLNHNVMYWYQQKSSQAPKLLFHYYDKDFNNEADTPDNFQSRRPNTSFCFLDIRSPGLGDTAMYLCATSRDLAGNSGNTIYFGEGSWLTVV.

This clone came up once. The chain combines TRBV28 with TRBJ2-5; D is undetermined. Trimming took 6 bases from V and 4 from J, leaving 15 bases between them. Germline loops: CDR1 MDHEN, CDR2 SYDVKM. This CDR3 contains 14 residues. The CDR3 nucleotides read TGTGCCAGCAGCTCCCACGCCCAGCGAGAGACCCAGTACTTC. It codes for CASSSHAQRETQYF.

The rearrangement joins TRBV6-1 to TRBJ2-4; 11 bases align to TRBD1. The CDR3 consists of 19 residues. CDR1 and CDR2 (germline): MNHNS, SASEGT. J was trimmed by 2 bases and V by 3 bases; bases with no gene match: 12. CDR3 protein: CASSERDRGILASKNIQYF. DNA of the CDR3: TGTGCCAGCAGTGAGCGGGACAGGGGGATTCTAGCGTCCAAAAACATTCAGTACTTC.

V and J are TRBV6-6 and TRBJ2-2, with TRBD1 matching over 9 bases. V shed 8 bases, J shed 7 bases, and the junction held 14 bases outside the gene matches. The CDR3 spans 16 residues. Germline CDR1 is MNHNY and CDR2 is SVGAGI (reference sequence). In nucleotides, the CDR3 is TGTGCCAGCGGCTCAATCGACAGGGGGTATAGCGGGGAGCTGTTTTTT. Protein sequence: CASGSIDRGYSGELFF.

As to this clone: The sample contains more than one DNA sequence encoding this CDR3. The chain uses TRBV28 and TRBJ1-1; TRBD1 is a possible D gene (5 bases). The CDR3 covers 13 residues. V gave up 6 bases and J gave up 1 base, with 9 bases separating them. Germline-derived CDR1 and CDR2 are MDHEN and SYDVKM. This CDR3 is CASSGGWNTEAFF. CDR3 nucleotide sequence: TGTGCCAGCAGCGGGGGGTGGAACACTGAAGCTTTCTTT.

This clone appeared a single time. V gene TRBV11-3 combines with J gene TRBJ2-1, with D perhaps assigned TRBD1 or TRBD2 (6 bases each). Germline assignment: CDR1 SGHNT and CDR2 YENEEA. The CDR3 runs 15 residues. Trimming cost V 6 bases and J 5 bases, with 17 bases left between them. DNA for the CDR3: TGTGCCAGCAGTCTAGGGGGTTGGAGGGACAATGAGCAGTTCTTC. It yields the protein CASSLGGWRDNEQFF.